Listed here is a single TCR beta chain. The data originate from a study of blood T cell repertoires in COVID-19. Turning to the study itself: PBMCs, B-cell-depleted T cells, or T cells provided the cDNA or gDNA that made up the material.

Recruitment covered about two dozen US areas and drew participants whose ages spanned roughly 18 to 89 years. The ends lost 6 bases at V and 9 bases at J; junction bases unmatched: 3. The length of the CDR3 is 12 residues. Germline CDR1 is MNHEY and CDR2 is SVGAGI. In the study's own analysis: Reference gene primers were amplified, and this amplification served to estimate nucleated cell counts. The method was immunoSEQ multiplex PCR; TCRdb's version includes in-frame clones alone and lacks a portion of them. The V and J calls and the clone size are those of that table, but D and trimming were determined from the DNA. The data show some 250,000 clones, with approximately 86% seen just once and around 3% held by the top ten.

The clonotype comes from a woman aged 40 to 49 with acute COVID-19. V is TRBV6-5 and J is TRBJ2-1; 9 positions agree with TRBD2. The sample was PBMCs or T cells enriched from blood (not recorded which). The CDR3 loop is CASSLSGSEQFF. CDR3 nucleotide sequence: TGTGCCAGCAGCCTTAGCGGGAGTGAGCAGTTCTTC.